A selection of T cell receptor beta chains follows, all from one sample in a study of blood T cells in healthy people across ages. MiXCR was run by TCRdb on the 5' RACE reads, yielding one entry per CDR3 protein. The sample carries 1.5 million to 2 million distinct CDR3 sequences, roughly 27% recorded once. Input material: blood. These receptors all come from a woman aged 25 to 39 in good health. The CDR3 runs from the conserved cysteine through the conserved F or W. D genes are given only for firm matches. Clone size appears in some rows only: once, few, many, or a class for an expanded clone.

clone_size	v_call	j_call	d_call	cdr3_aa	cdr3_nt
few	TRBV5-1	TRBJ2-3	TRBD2	CASSPRGLAASTDTQYF	TGCGCCAGCAGCCCCCGGGGACTAGCGGCTAGCACAGATACGCAGTATTTT
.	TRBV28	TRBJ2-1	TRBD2	CASRPGTRIFNEQFF	TGTGCCAGCAGACCCGGGACTAGGATCTTCAATGAGCAGTTCTTC
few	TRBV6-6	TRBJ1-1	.	CASSAALENTEAFF	TGTGCCAGCAGCGCCGCACTAGAGAACACTGAAGCTTTCTTT
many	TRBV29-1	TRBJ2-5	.	CSVEDLRDVETQYF	TGCAGCGTTGAAGATCTTCGGGATGTAGAGACCCAGTACTTC
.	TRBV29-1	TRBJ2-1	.	CGVGRTQGVGHEQFF	TGCGGCGTTGGGCGGACCCAGGGCGTGGGGCATGAGCAGTTCTTC
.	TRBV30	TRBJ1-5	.	CAWSPGSYSNQPQHF	TGTGCCTGGAGTCCAGGGTCGTATAGCAATCAGCCCCAGCATTTT
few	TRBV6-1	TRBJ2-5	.	CASSETTQETQYF	TGTGCCAGCAGTGAGACTACCCAAGAGACCCAGTACTTC
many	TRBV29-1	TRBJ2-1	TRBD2	CSVHTIAGAGNEQFF	TGCAGCGTTCATACTATAGCGGGAGCAGGCAATGAGCAGTTCTTC
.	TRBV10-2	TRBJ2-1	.	CASSEPGLYNEQFF	TGCGCCAGCAGTGAGCCAGGGCTCTACAATGAGCAGTTCTTC
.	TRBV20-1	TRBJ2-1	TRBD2	CSARDQQRGGRWEQFF	TGCAGTGCTAGAGATCAGCAGCGGGGGGGCCGATGGGAGCAGTTCTTC
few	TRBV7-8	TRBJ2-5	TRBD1	CASSLAPYRGRQETQYF	TGTGCCAGCAGCTTAGCCCCCTACAGGGGAAGGCAAGAGACCCAGTACTTC
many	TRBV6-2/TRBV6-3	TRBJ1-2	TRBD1	CASSDLGDRQNGYTF	TGTGCCAGCAGCGACCTAGGGGACAGACAGAATGGCTACACCTTC
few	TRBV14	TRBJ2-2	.	CASSHLGVNTGELFF	TGTGCCAGCAGCCATCTCGGTGTGAACACCGGGGAGCTGTTTTTT
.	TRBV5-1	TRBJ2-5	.	CASAAAGSQETQYF	TGCGCCAGCGCCGCCGCGGGATCTCAAGAGACCCAGTACTTC
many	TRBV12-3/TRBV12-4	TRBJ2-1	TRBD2	CASSPGLAGDNEQFF	TGTGCCAGCAGCCCGGGACTAGCGGGAGACAATGAGCAGTTCTTC
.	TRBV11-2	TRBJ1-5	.	CASSLVPMGARGQPQHF	TGTGCCAGCAGCTTAGTCCCCATGGGGGCGAGAGGTCAGCCCCAGCATTTT
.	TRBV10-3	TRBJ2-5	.	CAIKGSQIGQETQYF	TGTGCCATCAAGGGAAGTCAAATCGGACAAGAGACCCAGTACTTC
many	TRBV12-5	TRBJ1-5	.	CASGLAGRNQPQHF	TGTGCTAGTGGTTTGGCAGGGCGCAATCAGCCCCAGCATTTT
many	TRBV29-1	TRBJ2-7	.	CSVEDEGSSYEQYF	TGCAGCGTTGAAGATGAGGGCTCCTCCTACGAGCAGTACTTC
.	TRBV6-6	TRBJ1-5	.	CASRKSGGESLTQHF	TGTGCCAGCCGTAAATCGGGGGGAGAATCGTTGACCCAGCATTTT
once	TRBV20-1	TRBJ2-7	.	CSTRDDWKVFEQYF	TGCAGTACTAGAGATGACTGGAAGGTCTTCGAGCAGTACTTC
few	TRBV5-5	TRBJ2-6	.	CASSSILSSGANVRTF	TGTGCCAGCAGCTCCATACTGAGCTCTGGGGCCAACGTCCGGACTTTC
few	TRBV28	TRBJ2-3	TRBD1	CASRLRDRGSWTQYF	TGTGCCAGCAGACTCCGGGACAGGGGCTCCTGGACGCAGTATTTT
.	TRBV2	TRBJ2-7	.	CASTLRGARYEQYF	TGTGCCAGCACCTTACGGGGGGCGAGGTACGAGCAGTACTTC
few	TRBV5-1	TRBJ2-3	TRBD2	CASSSGGFTDTQYF	TGCGCCAGCAGTAGCGGGGGGTTCACAGATACGCAGTATTTT
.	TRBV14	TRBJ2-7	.	CASSQYQDYEQYF	TGTGCCAGCAGCCAATACCAGGACTACGAGCAGTACTTC
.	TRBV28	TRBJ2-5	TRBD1	CASSSGTGKQYF	TGTGCCAGCAGTTCTGGGACAGGGAAGCAGTACTTC
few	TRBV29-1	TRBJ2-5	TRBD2	CSVAVTSGRAQETQYF	TGCAGCGTTGCAGTGACTAGCGGGAGGGCGCAAGAGACCCAGTACTTC
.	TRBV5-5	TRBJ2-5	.	CASSCNGAAETQYF	TGTGCCAGCAGCTGTAACGGGGCGGCAGAGACCCAGTACTTC
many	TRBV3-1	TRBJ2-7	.	CASSQDPRARGPYEQYF	TGTGCCAGCAGCCAAGATCCTAGGGCCAGGGGTCCCTACGAGCAGTACTTC
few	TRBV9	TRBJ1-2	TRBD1	CASSTGGAYGYTF	TGTGCCAGCAGCACAGGGGGCGCCTATGGCTACACCTTC
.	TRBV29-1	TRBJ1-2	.	CSVPPAGDFRYGYTF	TGCAGCGTTCCCCCCGCAGGTGATTTTCGGTATGGCTACACCTTC
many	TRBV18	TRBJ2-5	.	CASSPRTAQETQYF	TGTGCCAGCAGTCCCCGGACAGCCCAAGAGACCCAGTACTTC
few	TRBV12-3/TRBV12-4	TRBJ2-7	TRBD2	CASSFRSGGGRDEQYF	TGTGCCAGCAGTTTTAGGAGCGGGGGGGGTCGAGACGAGCAGTACTTC
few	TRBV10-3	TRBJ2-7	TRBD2	CAISGTSGRGEQYF	TGTGCCATCAGTGGGACTAGCGGGAGAGGCGAGCAGTACTTC
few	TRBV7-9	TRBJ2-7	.	CASSPENRELEQYF	TGTGCCAGCAGCCCTGAGAACAGAGAGCTGGAGCAGTACTTC
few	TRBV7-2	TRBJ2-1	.	CASSFSDGSSYNEQFF	TGTGCCAGCAGCTTCTCGGACGGAAGCTCCTACAATGAGCAGTTCTTC
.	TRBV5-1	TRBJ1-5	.	CASSLVFGRGAGQPQHF	TGCGCCAGCAGCTTGGTTTTCGGGCGGGGGGCAGGTCAGCCCCAGCATTTT
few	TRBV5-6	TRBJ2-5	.	CASSLAGPTLQETQYF	TGTGCCAGCAGCTTGGCCGGACCAACTTTACAAGAGACCCAGTACTTC
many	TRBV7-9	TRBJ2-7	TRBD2	CASSFPFKLAGAAYEQYF	TGTGCCAGCAGCTTTCCCTTCAAATTAGCGGGAGCGGCCTACGAGCAGTACTTC
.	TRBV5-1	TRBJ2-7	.	CATRGGHEQYF	TGCGCCACCCGAGGGGGTCATGAGCAGTACTTC
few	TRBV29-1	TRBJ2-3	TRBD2	CSVSLRGGLDTQYF	TGCAGCGTCTCGCTACGGGGGGGCCTAGATACGCAGTATTTT
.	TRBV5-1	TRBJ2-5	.	CASSLVAGTQETQYF	TGCGCCAGCAGCTTAGTCGCGGGGACCCAAGAGACCCAGTACTTC
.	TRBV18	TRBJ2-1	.	CASSRIRDNEQFF	TGTGCCAGCTCACGAATTCGGGACAATGAGCAGTTCTTC
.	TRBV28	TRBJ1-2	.	CASSSSEEGAASYGYTF	TGTGCCAGCAGCTCCTCGGAGGAGGGTGCAGCTAGCTATGGCTACACCTTC
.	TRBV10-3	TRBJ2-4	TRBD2	CAISEPGLAGGDIQYF	TGTGCCATCAGTGAGCCGGGACTAGCGGGAGGGGACATTCAGTACTTC
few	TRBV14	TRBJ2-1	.	CASSLLNLRFVYNEQFF	TGTGCCAGCAGCCTACTTAATCTTCGTTTCGTCTACAATGAGCAGTTCTTC
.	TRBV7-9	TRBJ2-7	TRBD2	CASSPDRFSGGTSYEQYF	TGTGCCAGCAGCCCTGACCGGTTTAGCGGGGGTACTTCCTACGAGCAGTACTTC
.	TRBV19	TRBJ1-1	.	CASSITGENTEAFF	TGTGCCAGTAGTATAACCGGGGAGAACACTGAAGCTTTCTTT
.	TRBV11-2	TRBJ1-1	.	CASSPDTGNTEAFF	TGTGCCAGCAGCCCAGACACGGGGAACACTGAAGCTTTCTTT
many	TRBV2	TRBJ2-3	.	CASSEGPKTGDTQYF	TGTGCCAGCAGTGAAGGGCCCAAGACCGGGGATACGCAGTATTTT
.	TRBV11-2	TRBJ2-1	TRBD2	CASSRGAGGYNEQFF	TGTGCCAGCAGCCGAGGAGCGGGAGGGTACAATGAGCAGTTCTTC
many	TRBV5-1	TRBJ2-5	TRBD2	CASSPDVSGGTQETQYF	TGCGCCAGCAGCCCCGACGTGAGCGGGGGGACCCAAGAGACCCAGTACTTC